The clone carrying this T cell receptor beta chain was picked up many times. Its antigen is unknown. The starting material, 2 million PBMCs stored at -80 C, gave rise to the unsorted libraries. Germline CDR1 is SGHDT and CDR2 is YYEEEE. This CDR3 is built from 16 residues. J lost 7 bases, V lost 4 bases, and 13 bases had no gene match. This entry belongs to a study of neurological immune-mediated disorders. Study results and caveats: Phylogenetic grouping assigned the repertoires of 18 of 34 multiple sclerosis patients to a single cluster of related CDR3 sequences. This cluster may be a repertoire-level signature.

cDNA synthesis was performed by 5'RACE with 10-nucleotide random UMIs. Every sequencing run produced over 170 million TCR-beta sequences, and the sequences from any one run covered 15-18 subjects. From the 5' RACE reads, TCRdb called clonotypes with MiXCR, one entry per CDR3 protein. In the table there are approximately 100,000 distinct CDR3 sequences, around 3.4% of which are singletons. The source material was PBMCs. This TCR was recovered from a woman aged 18-29 years with multiple sclerosis. The chain links TRBV5-6 to TRBJ2-2; 7 nucleotides agree with TRBD2. CDR3: CASSHERGRRDGELFF. For the CDR3, the DNA is TGTGCCAGCAGCCATGAGCGGGGCCGCAGGGACGGGGAGCTGTTTTTT.